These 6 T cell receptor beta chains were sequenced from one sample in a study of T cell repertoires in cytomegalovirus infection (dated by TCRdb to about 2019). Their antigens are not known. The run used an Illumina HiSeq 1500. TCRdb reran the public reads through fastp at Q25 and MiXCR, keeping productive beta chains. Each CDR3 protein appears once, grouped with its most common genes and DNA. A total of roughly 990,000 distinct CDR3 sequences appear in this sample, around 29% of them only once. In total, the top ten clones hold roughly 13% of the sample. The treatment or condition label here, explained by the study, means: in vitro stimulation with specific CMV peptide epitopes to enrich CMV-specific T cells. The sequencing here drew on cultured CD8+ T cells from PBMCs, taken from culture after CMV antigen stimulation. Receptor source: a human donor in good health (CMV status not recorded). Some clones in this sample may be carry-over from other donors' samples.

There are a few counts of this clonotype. The CDR3 nucleotides read TGTGCCAGCAGTGAAAATAGCAGGGGCCTTTACGAGCAGTACTTC. Its protein product is CASSENSRGLYEQYF. The chain combines TRBV6-1 with TRBJ2-7, with D possibly being TRBD1 (6 bases). This CDR3 is 15 amino acids long. Between the trimmed V and J ends, which lost 2 bases and 4 bases, there was a span of 15 bases. Per the germline V gene, CDR1 is MNHNS and CDR2 is SASEGT.

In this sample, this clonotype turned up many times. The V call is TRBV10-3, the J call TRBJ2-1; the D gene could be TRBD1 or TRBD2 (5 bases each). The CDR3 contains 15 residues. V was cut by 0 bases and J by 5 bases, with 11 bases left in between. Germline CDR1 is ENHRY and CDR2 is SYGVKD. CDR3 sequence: CAISESIGANNEQFF. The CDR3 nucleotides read TGTGCCATCAGTGAGTCGATCGGGGCTAACAATGAGCAGTTCTTC.

Here the CDR3 reads CASSLEGTANFMNTEAFF. The CDR3 DNA is TGTGCCAGCAGCTTAGAAGGGACAGCGAACTTTATGAACACTGAAGCTTTCTTT. This chain uses TRBV7-8 with TRBJ1-1, with 7 bases fitting TRBD1. Per germline, CDR1 SGHVS and CDR2 FQNEAQ. The junction had 11 bases not matched to a gene; V was cut back by 1 base and J by 0 bases. The CDR3 is made up of 18 amino acids.

Here the CDR3 reads CASSFIAGRSDTQYF. The CDR3 bases are TGTGCCAGCAGTTTTATAGCGGGGCGGTCAGATACGCAGTATTTT. The chain links TRBV12-3 or TRBV12-4 to TRBJ2-3; 8 bases are shared with TRBD2. CDR3 length: 15 residues. Losses at the gene ends were 3 bases for V and 4 bases for J; bases not matched to a gene: 6.

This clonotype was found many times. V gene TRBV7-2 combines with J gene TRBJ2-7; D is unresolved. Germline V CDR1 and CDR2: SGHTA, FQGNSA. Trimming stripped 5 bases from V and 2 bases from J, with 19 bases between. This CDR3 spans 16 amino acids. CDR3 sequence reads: CASSPSHGGRAYEQYV. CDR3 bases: TGTGCCAGCAGCCCGTCTCACGGTGGTAGGGCCTACGAGCAGTACGTC.

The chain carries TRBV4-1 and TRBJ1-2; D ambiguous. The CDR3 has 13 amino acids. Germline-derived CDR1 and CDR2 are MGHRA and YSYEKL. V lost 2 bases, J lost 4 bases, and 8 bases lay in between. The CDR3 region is CASSQSRRYGYTF. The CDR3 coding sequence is TGCGCCAGCAGCCAATCGAGGCGCTATGGCTACACCTTC.